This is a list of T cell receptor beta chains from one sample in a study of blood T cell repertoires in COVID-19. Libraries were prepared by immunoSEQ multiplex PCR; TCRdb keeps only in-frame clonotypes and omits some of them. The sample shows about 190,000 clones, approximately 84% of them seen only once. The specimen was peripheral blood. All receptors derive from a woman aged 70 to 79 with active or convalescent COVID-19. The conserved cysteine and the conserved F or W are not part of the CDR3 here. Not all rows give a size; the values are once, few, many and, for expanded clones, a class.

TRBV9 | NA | ASSPHSGANVLT
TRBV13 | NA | ASSNSVSYEQY
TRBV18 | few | ASSPGGSSYSNQPQH
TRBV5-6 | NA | ASSLAPTGGRGTEAF
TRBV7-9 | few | ASSFTGTEQY
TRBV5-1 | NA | ASSRETGQGSPLH
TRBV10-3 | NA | AISETSGSYEQY
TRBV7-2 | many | ASSSRPTSGKDNEQF
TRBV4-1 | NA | ASSQGPGASEAF
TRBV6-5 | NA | ASRGVPGQTEAF
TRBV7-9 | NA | ASSFGFQVVQETQY
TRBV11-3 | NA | ASSLLPGLAHEQY
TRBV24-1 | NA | ATSGRGAGELF
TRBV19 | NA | ASSIDLTGWFQGRRDTEAF
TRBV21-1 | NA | ASKTGLNSPLH
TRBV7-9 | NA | ASSLDTGVNEAF
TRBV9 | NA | ASSITATSGYRDEQF
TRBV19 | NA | ASSMLQGKNTGELF
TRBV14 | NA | ASSQSGTHSYEQY
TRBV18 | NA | ASSSLERGLLYEQY
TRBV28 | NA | ASSHSGAGRGQETQY
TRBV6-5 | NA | ASSPDRVTYEQY
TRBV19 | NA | ASSEILAGGGSYNEQF
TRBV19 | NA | ASSHRQGNYGYT
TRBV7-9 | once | ASSLIAGGGTDTQY
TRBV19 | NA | ASSILGGSNQPQH
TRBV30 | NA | AWGPGVGYT
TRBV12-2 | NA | ARRNRYNSPLH
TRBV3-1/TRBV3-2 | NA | ASSPGYSGNTIY
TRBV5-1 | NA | ASYGEGQDIAKNIQY
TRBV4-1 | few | ASSQERETATNEKLF
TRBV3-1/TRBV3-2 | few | ASSQEWDSGRTDTQY
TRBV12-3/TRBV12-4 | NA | ASTRDRYSPLH
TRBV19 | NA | ASSIVPGQGGNYGYT
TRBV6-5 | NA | ASSYSGRGNIQY
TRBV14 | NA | ASSPWTKNTEAF